A single sample gave rise to the 11 T cell receptor beta chains below, sequenced in a study of blood T cell repertoires in COVID-19. Repertoires were generated with immunoSEQ multiplex PCR, while TCRdb's copy carries only in-frame clones and drops some. Of about 180,000 clones listed, roughly 84% are singletons. The sequenced material came from peripheral blood. Receptor source: an elderly man with COVID-19, enrolled during active disease.

The chain has TRBV10-3 and TRBJ1-4; D perhaps matches TRBD1 (6 bases). The CDR3 runs to 13 residues. V lost 8 bases to trimming and J lost 0 bases, with 7 bases between them. Germline V gene sequence: CDR1 ENHRY, CDR2 SYGVKD. The CDR3 loop reads CAIRQATNEKLFF. CDR3 coding DNA: TGTGCCATCCGACAGGCAACTAATGAAAAACTGTTTTTT.

This rearrangement joins TRBV10-3 to TRBJ2-3; D is unclear. CDR1 is ENHRY and CDR2 is SYGVKD in the germline V gene. V was shortened by 3 bases and J by 0 bases, with 10 bases between the two germline ends. This CDR3 is built from 15 residues. The CDR3 region is CAISEEHPSTDTQYF. The CDR3 DNA reads as TGTGCCATCAGTGAAGAGCACCCTAGCACAGATACGCAGTATTTT.

The CDR3 nucleotides are TGTGCCATCCGCCTAACAGGGAGCACCGGGGAGCTGTTTTTT. This codes for CAIRLTGSTGELFF. The chain is built from TRBV6-5 and TRBJ2-2; D might be TRBD1 (6 bases). V was trimmed by 10 bases and J by 4 bases, leaving 16 bases between them. In germline, CDR1 is MNHEY, CDR2 SVGAGI. CDR3 length equals 14 residues.

V is TRBV7-8 and J is TRBJ1-6; TRBD1 might be the D (6 bases). Germline V gene data show CDR1 as SGHVS and CDR2 as FQNEAQ. The CDR3 has 16 residues. Trimming cost V 5 bases and J 7 bases, with 18 bases left between them. The DNA for the CDR3 is TGTGCCAGCAGCCGAGTAGGACAGAGATTAAATTCACCCCTCCACTTT. Encoded protein: CASSRVGQRLNSPLHF.

This rearrangement joins TRBV5-1 to TRBJ2-2; D remains unclear. Germline assignment: CDR1 SGHRS and CDR2 YFSETQ. Trimming shortened V by 2 bases and J by 5 bases, and 7 bases separated the two germline ends. CDR3 length equals 13 residues. The CDR3 region is CASSLSGTGELFF. The CDR3 region has the DNA TGCGCCAGCAGCTTATCAGGAACCGGGGAGCTGTTTTTT. Filled out from reference TRBV5-1 and TRBJ2-2, the complete variable domain reads KAGVTQTPRYLIKTRGQQVTLSCSPISGHRSVSWYQQTPGQGLQFLFEYFSETQRNKGNFPGRFSGRQFSNSRSEMNVSTLELGDSALYLCASSLSGTGELFFGEGSRLTVL.

The CDR3 protein is CASSGGRNTEAFF. CDR3 DNA sequence: TGTGCCAGCAGCGGGGGGAGGAACACTGAAGCTTTCTTT. The chain couples TRBV11-1 to TRBJ1-1, with a weak D call TRBD1 (5 bases). CDR3 length: 13 residues. V lost 5 bases, J lost 1 base, and 8 bases lay in between. Germline V CDR1 and CDR2: SGHAT, FQDESV (reference sequence). The full variable domain, completed using reference TRBV11-1 and TRBJ1-1, is EAEVAQSPRYKITEKSQAVAFWCDPISGHATLYWYRQILGQGPELLVQFQDESVVDDSQLPKDRFSAERLKGVDSTLKIQPAELGDSAMYLCASSGGRNTEAFFGQGTRLTVV.

The V gene is TRBV29-1, the J gene TRBJ2-7; 12 nucleotides align to TRBD2. Unmatched junction bases numbered 11, after V lost 6 bases and J lost 2 bases. Germline CDR1 and CDR2: SQVTM and ANQGSEA. This CDR3 has 16 residues. The CDR3 nucleotides are TGCAGCGTAACGGGACTAGCGGGCGGTCGAGCCTACGAGCAGTACTTC. Its translation: CSVTGLAGGRAYEQYF.

V usage is TRBV5-8 and J usage is TRBJ2-5; a weak D match, TRBD1 (6 bases). This CDR3 region has 14 residues. Germline V gene data show CDR1 as SGHTS and CDR2 as YDEGEE. With 4 bases removed from V and 5 bases from J, the gap between germline ends came to 15 bases. Here the CDR3 DNA reads TGTGCCAGCAGCAGCCCAGGGGTGGCGGAGACCCAGTACTTC. This sequence encodes CASSSPGVAETQYF. The full variable domain, its missing parts supplied by reference TRBV5-8 and TRBJ2-5, is EAGVTQSPTHLIKTRGQQATLRCSPISGHTSVYWYQQALGLGLQFLLWYDEGEERNRGNFPPRFSGRQFPNYSSELNVNALELEDSALYLCASSSPGVAETQYFGPGTRLLVL.

The chain links TRBV28 to TRBJ2-3; 12 bases match TRBD2. V dropped 2 bases and J dropped 2; count of bases not matched to a gene: 5. CDR3 length equals 17 residues. The germline V gene encodes CDR1 MDHEN and CDR2 SYDVKM. CDR3 region: CASSLGLAGFSTDTQYF. The CDR3 coding sequence is TGTGCCAGCAGTTTAGGACTAGCGGGGTTCTCCACAGATACGCAGTATTTT.

The chain has TRBV2 and TRBJ1-5, with D possibly TRBD1 on 6 matching bases. The CDR3 extends over 15 amino acids. In germline, CDR1 is SNHLY, CDR2 FYNNEI. Trimming took 5 bases from V and 3 from J, leaving 14 bases between them. The CDR3 loop is CASSSDRNTNQPQHF. The CDR3 DNA sequence: TGTGCCAGCAGTTCGGACAGAAACACCAATCAGCCCCAGCATTTT.

V gene TRBV5-1 combines with J gene TRBJ2-2, with a tentative D call TRBD1 (7 bases). This CDR3 is built from 16 residues. In germline, CDR1 is SGHRS, CDR2 YFSETQ. The V end lost 0 bases, the J end lost 1 base, and 10 bases lay between the germline ends. The CDR3 DNA is TGCGCCAGCAGCTTGGCCAGGGGGGTGAACACCGGGGAGCTGTTTTTT. It specifies CASSLARGVNTGELFF.